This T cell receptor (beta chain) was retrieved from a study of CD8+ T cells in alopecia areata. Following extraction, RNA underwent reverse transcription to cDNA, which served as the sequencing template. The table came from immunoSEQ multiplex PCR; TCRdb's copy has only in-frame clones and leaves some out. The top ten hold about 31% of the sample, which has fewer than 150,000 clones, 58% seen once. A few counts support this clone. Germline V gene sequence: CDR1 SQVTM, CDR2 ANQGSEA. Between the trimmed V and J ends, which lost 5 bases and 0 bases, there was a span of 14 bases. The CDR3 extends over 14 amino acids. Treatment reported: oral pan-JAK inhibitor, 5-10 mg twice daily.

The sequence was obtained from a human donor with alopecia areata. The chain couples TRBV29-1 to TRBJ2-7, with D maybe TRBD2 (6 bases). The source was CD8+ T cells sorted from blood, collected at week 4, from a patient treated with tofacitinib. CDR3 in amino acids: CSVLPSGVSYEQYF. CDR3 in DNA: TGCAGCGTTCTGCCCTCGGGAGTCTCCTACGAGCAGTACTTC.